The clone carrying this TCR beta chain was seen more than once but under ten times. Its antigen remains unidentified. CDR1 and CDR2 (germline): SGHDT, YYEEEE. The CDR3 totals 13 residues. Trimming took 3 bases from V and 0 from J, leaving 6 bases between them. The data are from a study of T-cell memory formation after mild COVID-19. The study, taken as a whole, reports: Pre-infection memory already had some responding clones, implying cross-reactive memory joined.

TCRdb re-called the 5' RACE reads with MiXCR, one entry per CDR3 protein. The repertoire holds hundreds of thousands of distinct CDR3 sequences, more than 15% seen once, with approximately 12% in the top ten. The TCR sequence derives from an adult woman who had mild COVID-19 (a few samples of this study predate the infection). Cell type and time point are not known. Sequences were obtained from PBMCs or a T cell subset sorted from them (not recorded which). The chain recombines TRBV5-6 with TRBJ1-2; D gene ambiguous. CDR3 sequence: CASSSGANYGYTF. In nucleotides, the CDR3 is TGTGCCAGCAGCTCTGGAGCTAACTATGGCTACACCTTC.